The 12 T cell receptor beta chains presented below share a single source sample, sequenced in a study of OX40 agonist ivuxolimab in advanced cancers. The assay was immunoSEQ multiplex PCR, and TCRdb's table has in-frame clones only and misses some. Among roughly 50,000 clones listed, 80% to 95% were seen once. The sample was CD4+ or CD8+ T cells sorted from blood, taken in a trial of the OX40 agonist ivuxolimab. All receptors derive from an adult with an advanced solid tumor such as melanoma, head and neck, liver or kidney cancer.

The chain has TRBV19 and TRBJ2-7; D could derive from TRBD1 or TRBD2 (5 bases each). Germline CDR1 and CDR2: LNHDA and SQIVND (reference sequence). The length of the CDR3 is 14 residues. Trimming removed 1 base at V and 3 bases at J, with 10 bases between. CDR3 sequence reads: CASSIVAGSYEQYF. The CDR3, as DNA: TGTGCCAGTAGTATAGTGGCAGGGAGCTACGAGCAGTACTTC. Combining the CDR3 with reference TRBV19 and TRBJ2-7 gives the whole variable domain DGGITQSPKYLFRKEGQNVTLSCEQNLNHDAMYWYRQDPGQGLRLIYYSQIVNDFQKGDIAEGYSVSREKKESFPLTVTSAQKNPTAFYLCASSIVAGSYEQYFGPGTRLTVT.

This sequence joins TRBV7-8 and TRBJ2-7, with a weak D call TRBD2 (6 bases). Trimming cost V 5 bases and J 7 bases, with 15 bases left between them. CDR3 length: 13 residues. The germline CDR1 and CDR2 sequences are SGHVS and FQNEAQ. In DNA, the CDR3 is TGTGCCAGCAGCCGAGGAGGGCAAAGGGAGCAGTACGTC. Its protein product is CASSRGGQREQYV.

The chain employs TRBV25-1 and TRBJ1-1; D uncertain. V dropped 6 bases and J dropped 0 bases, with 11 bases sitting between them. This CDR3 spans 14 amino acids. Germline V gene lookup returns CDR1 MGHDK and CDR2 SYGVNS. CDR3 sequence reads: CASREGTMNTEAFF. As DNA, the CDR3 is TGTGCCAGCAGGGAAGGAACCATGAACACTGAAGCTTTCTTT.

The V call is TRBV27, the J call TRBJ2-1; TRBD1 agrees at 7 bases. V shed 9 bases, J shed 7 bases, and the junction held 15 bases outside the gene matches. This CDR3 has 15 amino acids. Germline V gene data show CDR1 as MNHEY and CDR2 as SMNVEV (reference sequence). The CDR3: CASSNRGGRRNEQFF. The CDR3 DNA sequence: TGTGCCAGTTCTAACCGAGGGGGCCGTAGAAATGAGCAGTTCTTC.

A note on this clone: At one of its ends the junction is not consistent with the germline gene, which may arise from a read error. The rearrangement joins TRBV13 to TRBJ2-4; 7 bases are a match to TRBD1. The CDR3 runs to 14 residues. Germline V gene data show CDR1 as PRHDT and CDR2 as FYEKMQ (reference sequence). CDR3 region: CASSLGDRANIQYF. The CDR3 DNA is TGTGCCAGCAGTTTAGGAGACAGGGCGAACATTCAGTACTTC.

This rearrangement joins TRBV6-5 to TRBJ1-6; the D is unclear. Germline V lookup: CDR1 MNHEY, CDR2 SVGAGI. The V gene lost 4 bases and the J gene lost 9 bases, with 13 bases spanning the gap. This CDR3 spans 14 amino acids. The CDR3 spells CASSSDTTISPLHF. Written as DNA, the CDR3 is TGTGCCAGCAGTTCGGATACAACTATTTCACCCCTCCACTTT.

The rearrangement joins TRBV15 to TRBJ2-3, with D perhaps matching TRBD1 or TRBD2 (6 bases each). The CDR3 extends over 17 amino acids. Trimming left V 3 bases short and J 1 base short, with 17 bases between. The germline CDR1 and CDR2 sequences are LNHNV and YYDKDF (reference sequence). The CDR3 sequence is CATSRDLWGAGTDTQYF. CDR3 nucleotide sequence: TGTGCCACCAGCAGGGACCTTTGGGGGGCCGGCACAGATACGCAGTATTTT.

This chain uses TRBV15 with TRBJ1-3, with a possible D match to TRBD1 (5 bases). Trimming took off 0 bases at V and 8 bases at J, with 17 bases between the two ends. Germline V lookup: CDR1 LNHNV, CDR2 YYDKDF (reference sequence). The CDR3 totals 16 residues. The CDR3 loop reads CATSRDTGPTEDTIYF. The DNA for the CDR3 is TGTGCCACCAGCAGAGATACAGGACCCACCGAGGACACCATATATTTT.

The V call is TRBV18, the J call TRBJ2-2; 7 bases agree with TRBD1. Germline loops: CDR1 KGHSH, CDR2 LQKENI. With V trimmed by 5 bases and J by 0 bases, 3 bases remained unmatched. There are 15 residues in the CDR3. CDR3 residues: CASSETGSNTGELFF. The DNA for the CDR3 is TGTGCCAGCTCAGAGACAGGGTCGAACACCGGGGAGCTGTTTTTT.

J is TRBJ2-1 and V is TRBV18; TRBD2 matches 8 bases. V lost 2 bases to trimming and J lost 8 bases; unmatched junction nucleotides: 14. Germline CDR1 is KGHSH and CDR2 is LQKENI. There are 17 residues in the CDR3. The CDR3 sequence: CASSPTPGTRTIDEQFF. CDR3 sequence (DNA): TGTGCCAGCTCACCAACACCCGGGACTAGGACGATAGATGAGCAGTTCTTC. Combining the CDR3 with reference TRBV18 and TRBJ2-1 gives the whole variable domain NAGVMQNPRHLVRRRGQEARLRCSPMKGHSHVYWYRQLPEEGLKFMVYLQKENIIDESGMPKERFSAEFPKEGPSILRIQQVVRGDSAAYFCASSPTPGTRTIDEQFFGPGTRLTVL.

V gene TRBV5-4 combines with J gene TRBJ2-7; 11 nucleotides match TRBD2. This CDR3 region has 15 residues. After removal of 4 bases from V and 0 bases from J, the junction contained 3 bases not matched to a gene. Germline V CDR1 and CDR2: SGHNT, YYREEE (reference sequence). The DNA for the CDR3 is TGTGCCAGCAGCATAGGACTAGCGGGCTCCTACGAGCAGTACTTC. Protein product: CASSIGLAGSYEQYF.

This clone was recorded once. This chain's CDR3 is CASTRTGEETQYF. As DNA, the CDR3 is TGTGCCAGCACCCGGACAGGGGAAGAGACCCAGTACTTC. This chain joins TRBV6-5 and TRBJ2-5, with 9 bases fitting TRBD1. Per germline, CDR1 MNHEY and CDR2 SVGAGI. The V and J ends lost 7 bases and 3 bases, in that order; junction bases with no gene match: 3. The CDR3 extends over 13 amino acids.